These 18 T cell receptor beta chains came from one sample sequenced in a study of cytomegalovirus exposure and HLA in healthy donors. 13 Jbeta primers and 60 Vbeta primers were used for the PCR. Sequencing used immunoSEQ multiplex PCR; TCRdb keeps in-frame clones, though not all of them. The sample holds roughly 97,000 clones, around 72% seen once. Sequenced material: PBMCs. The receptors come from a middle-aged man in good health and CMV-seronegative.

The chain recombines TRBV2 with TRBJ1-2, with 8 bases aligning to TRBD1. This CDR3 contains 13 residues. V trimming: 6 bases; J trimming: 7 bases; junction bases outside the gene matches: 7. Germline-derived CDR1 and CDR2 are SNHLY and FYNNEI. This CDR3 is CASRSQGEGGYTF. For the CDR3, the DNA is TGTGCCAGCAGGTCACAGGGGGAAGGTGGCTACACCTTC.

This clone came up many times. The rearrangement links TRBV7-9 to TRBJ2-3; weak D call: TRBD2 (6 bases). Trimming cost V 4 bases and J 4 bases, with 9 bases left between them. Germline V lookup: CDR1 SEHNR, CDR2 FQNEAQ (reference sequence). The CDR3 has 13 amino acids. The CDR3 DNA reads as TGTGCCAGCAGCTGGATAGCGGCAGATACGCAGTATTTT. Its protein is CASSWIAADTQYF.

The chain combines TRBV10-3 with TRBJ2-7, with TRBD1 as a possible D gene (6 bases). The V end was cut by 4 bases, the J end by 0 bases, with 10 bases between. Germline lookup yields CDR1 ENHRY and CDR2 SYGVKD. This CDR3 region has 14 residues. In DNA form, the CDR3 reads TGTGCCATCAGTGGCGACAGGTACTCCTACGAGCAGTACTTC. Protein sequence: CAISGDRYSYEQYF.

The chain is built from TRBV7-9 and TRBJ2-2; unclear D gene. Germline V gene sequence: CDR1 SEHNR, CDR2 FQNEAQ (reference sequence). The CDR3 covers 13 residues. V lost 5 bases to trimming and J lost 5 bases, with 9 bases between them. CDR3 nucleotides: TGTGCCAGCAGCCTCGCCAGGACCGGGGAGCTGTTTTTT. It codes for CASSLARTGELFF.

The rearrangement links TRBV29-1 to TRBJ2-1; tentative D call: TRBD1 (6 bases). Looked up from germline, CDR1 is SQVTM and CDR2 is ANQGSEA. Trimming shortened V by 4 bases and J by 0 bases, and 10 bases separated the two germline ends. The CDR3 contains 14 residues. Here the CDR3 DNA reads TGCAGCGTTGGGGGGCCTAGCTCCTACAATGAGCAGTTCTTC. This encodes CSVGGPSSYNEQFF.

The chain combines TRBV29-1 with TRBJ2-3; 12 bases fit TRBD2. This CDR3 has 15 residues. J lost 3 bases, V lost 6 bases, and 7 bases had no gene match. The V gene's germline CDR1 is SQVTM and CDR2 ANQGSEA. CDR3 in DNA: TGCAGCGTCTTTGGACTAGCGGGAACAACAGATACGCAGTATTTT. It is translated as CSVFGLAGTTDTQYF.

This clone appeared a few times. V gene TRBV29-1 combines with J gene TRBJ2-7, with D perhaps matching TRBD1 (6 bases). Germline values: CDR1 SQVTM, CDR2 ANQGSEA. V gave up 2 bases and J gave up 6 bases, with 11 bases separating them. This CDR3 has 12 residues. The CDR3, as DNA: TGCAGCGTTGAATCAGGGGAAGGCGAGCAGTACTTC. It is translated as CSVESGEGEQYF.

This clone was picked up a small number of times. The rearrangement links TRBV5-5 to TRBJ1-4, with D maybe TRBD1 (5 bases). Trimming stripped 0 bases from V and 2 bases from J, with 14 bases between. There are 17 residues in the CDR3. Germline CDR1 reads SGHKS; CDR2 reads YYEKEE (reference sequence). CDR3 protein: CASSLGPQGSTNEKLFF. For the CDR3, the DNA is TGTGCCAGCAGCTTGGGTCCGCAGGGCAGTACTAATGAAAAACTGTTTTTT.

V and J are TRBV9 and TRBJ2-5, with 13 positions matching TRBD2. The J call may be mistaken, given a closer DNA end match to TRBJ2-7. Germline V gene data show CDR1 as SGDLS and CDR2 as YYNGEE. The CDR3 extends over 16 amino acids. CDR3 nucleotides: TGTGCCAGCAGCGTGGGACTAGCGGGGCCAACCTACGAGCAGTACTTC. Residues: CASSVGLAGPTYEQYF.

J is TRBJ2-7 and V is TRBV19; 11 bases fit TRBD1. Unmatched junction bases numbered 4, after V lost 6 bases and J lost 0 bases. Germline loops: CDR1 LNHDA, CDR2 SQIVND (reference sequence). This CDR3 has 15 amino acids. Here the CDR3 reads CASSRGQGDSYEQYF. CDR3 nucleotide sequence: TGTGCCAGTAGCCGGGGACAGGGGGACTCCTACGAGCAGTACTTC.

The CDR3 DNA sequence: TGTGCCACCAGGGGGACTGATAGCCACGAGCAGTACTTC. Its protein product is CATRGTDSHEQYF. The chain recombines TRBV15 with TRBJ2-7; tentatively, D is TRBD2 (6 bases). The V end lost 6 bases, the J end lost 5 bases, and 14 bases lay between the germline ends. Germline V gene sequence: CDR1 LNHNV, CDR2 YYDKDF (reference sequence). CDR3 length equals 13 residues.

The J gene is TRBJ2-7, the V gene TRBV4-2, with TRBD1 identical over 11 bases. This CDR3 spans 16 amino acids. CDR1 and CDR2 (germline): LGHNA, YNFKEQ. Trimming cost V 1 base and J 6 bases; bases outside gene matches: 8. The CDR3: CASSQVKGTGGTEQYF. The CDR3, as DNA: TGTGCCAGCAGCCAAGTTAAAGGGACAGGGGGAACCGAGCAGTACTTC.

This clone was found a few times. The rearrangement joins TRBV4-2 to TRBJ1-5; D is unclear. Deletions cut 8 bases from V and 6 bases from J, with 17 bases between. Germline V gene data show CDR1 as LGHNA and CDR2 as YNFKEQ. The CDR3 contains 14 residues. Written as DNA, the CDR3 is TGTGCCAGCGGAGGGAGTGGGGAGGGTCAGCCCCAGCATTTT. Translating it yields CASGGSGEGQPQHF.

This sequence joins TRBV9 and TRBJ2-3; no definite D call. Looked up from germline, CDR1 is SGDLS and CDR2 is YYNGEE. V shed 1 base and J shed 2 bases, with 14 bases lying between them. This CDR3 contains 16 residues. The CDR3 nucleotides read TGTGCCAGCAGCGTATTTTCCAGAGGTCTCACAGATACGCAGTATTTT. Translated: CASSVFSRGLTDTQYF.

The chain links TRBV7-2 to TRBJ1-4; 8 nucleotides line up with TRBD1. The trim removed 3 bases at V and 5 bases at J, leaving 5 bases unmatched. CDR3 length equals 15 residues. CDR1 and CDR2 from the germline V gene are SGHTA and FQGNSA. CDR3 region: CASSLGDRLNEKLFF. In DNA form, the CDR3 reads TGTGCCAGCAGCTTGGGGGACAGGTTGAATGAAAAACTGTTTTTT.

As to this clone: One junction end does not reproduce the germline sequence, and a read error may be involved. The chain combines TRBV19 with TRBJ2-3; 7 positions match TRBD1. The CDR3 has 13 residues. CDR1 is LNHDA and CDR2 is SQIVND in the germline V gene (reference sequence). CDR3 amino acids: CASSLDRAVAQYF. The CDR3 nucleotides are TGTGCCAGTAGTCTAGACAGGGCGGTTGCGCAGTATTTT. Supplemented by reference TRBV19 and TRBJ2-3, the full variable domain reads DGGITQSPKYLFRKEGQNVTLSCEQNLNHDAMYWYRQDPGQGLRLIYYSQIVNDFQKGDIAEGYSVSREKKESFPLTVTSAQKNPTAFYLCASSLDRAVAQYFGPGTRLTVL.

The genes are TRBV5-1 and TRBJ2-7, with TRBD1 as a possible D gene (6 bases). Germline lookup yields CDR1 SGHRS and CDR2 YFSETQ. The CDR3 runs to 12 residues. The ends were cut back, 2 bases at V and 3 bases at J, with 6 bases in the middle. The CDR3 bases are TGCGCCAGCAGCTTACAGGGCTACGAGCAGTACTTC. Its protein is CASSLQGYEQYF. Combining the CDR3 with reference TRBV5-1 and TRBJ2-7 gives the whole variable domain KAGVTQTPRYLIKTRGQQVTLSCSPISGHRSVSWYQQTPGQGLQFLFEYFSETQRNKGNFPGRFSGRQFSNSRSEMNVSTLELGDSALYLCASSLQGYEQYFGPGTRLTVT.

A few counts support this clone. This chain connects TRBV20-1 to TRBJ1-2; no clear D gene. Germline V gene lookup returns CDR1 DFQATT and CDR2 SNEGSKA (reference sequence). The CDR3 length is 11 residues. V dropped 3 bases and J dropped 2 bases, with 4 bases sitting between them. CDR3 amino acids: CSASENYGYTF. CDR3 DNA: TGCAGTGCTAGCGAGAACTATGGCTACACCTTC.